One and the same sample provided the 32 T cell receptor beta chains below, sequenced in a study of blood T cell repertoires in COVID-19. Profiling relied on immunoSEQ multiplex PCR, and the TCRdb table lists in-frame clones only, not all of them. The sample carries about 140,000 clones, approximately 80% recorded once. The specimen sequenced was peripheral blood. These receptors all stem from a woman aged 60-75 years with acute or convalescent COVID-19.

The chain combines TRBV5-1 with TRBJ2-1; D may be TRBD2 (6 bases). Between the trimmed V and J ends, which lost 3 bases and 0 bases, there was a span of 7 bases. Looked up from germline, CDR1 is SGHRS and CDR2 is YFSETQ. This CDR3 contains 14 residues. The CDR3 loop reads CASSYGSSYNEQFF. CDR3 bases: TGCGCCAGCAGCTACGGGAGCTCCTACAATGAGCAGTTCTTC.

The gene calls are TRBV5-1 and TRBJ1-5, with TRBD1 as a possible D gene (6 bases). V was shortened by 1 base and J by 5 bases, with 13 bases between the two germline ends. From germline, CDR1 is SGHRS and CDR2 YFSETQ. The CDR3 covers 15 residues. The CDR3 sequence: CASSLRGGADQPQHF. In DNA, the CDR3 is TGCGCCAGCAGCTTGAGGGGGGGCGCGGATCAGCCCCAGCATTTT.

The chain links TRBV19 to TRBJ1-1; unclear D gene. Germline assignment: CDR1 LNHDA and CDR2 SQIVND (reference sequence). This CDR3 is 13 amino acids long. The V end lost 2 bases, the J end lost 0 bases, and 4 bases lay between the germline ends. Here the CDR3 reads CASSITLNTEAFF. In DNA, the CDR3 is TGTGCCAGTAGTATAACATTGAACACTGAAGCTTTCTTT.

This clone has just one count. The chain carries TRBV18 and TRBJ2-1; 12 bases are a match to TRBD1. This CDR3 is built from 16 residues. With 3 bases clipped from V and 6 bases from J, the junction kept 6 bases outside the gene matches. Germline assignment: CDR1 KGHSH and CDR2 LQKENI. CDR3: CASSPRGQGASNEQFF. The CDR3 DNA reads as TGTGCCAGCTCACCCCGGGGACAGGGGGCGAGCAATGAGCAGTTCTTC.

In this sample, this clone turned up once. The genes are TRBV19 and TRBJ1-5; 7 bases agree with TRBD1. J was trimmed by 5 bases and V by 3 bases; bases with no gene match: 7. The CDR3 has 15 residues. The germline V gene encodes CDR1 LNHDA and CDR2 SQIVND (reference sequence). CDR3 sequence: CASSITGERYQPQHF. In DNA, the CDR3 is TGTGCCAGTAGTATCACAGGGGAGAGGTATCAGCCCCAGCATTTT.

The V call is TRBV5-6, the J call TRBJ2-7; 9 nucleotides line up with TRBD2. Germline loops: CDR1 SGHDT, CDR2 YYEEEE. Germline trimming cut 4 bases from V and 5 bases from J; bases unmatched to any gene: 10. The CDR3 length is 15 residues. CDR3 coding DNA: TGTGCCAGCAGCGAATCGATAGCGGGAGAGAACGAGCAGTACTTC. It is translated as CASSESIAGENEQYF.

This clone was observed a few times. The chain couples TRBV7-2 to TRBJ2-2, with TRBD2 matching over 11 bases. The CDR3 is 20 amino acids. J gave up 3 bases and V 0 bases, and 12 bases lay outside the gene matches. Germline V CDR1 and CDR2: SGHTA, FQGNSA. The CDR3 is CASSLAGETSGILDTGELFF. DNA for the CDR3: TGTGCCAGCAGCTTAGCGGGGGAGACTAGCGGGATTTTGGACACCGGGGAGCTGTTTTTT.

This clone was picked up a small number of times. The chain couples TRBV5-1 to TRBJ1-1, with a weak D call TRBD1 (6 bases). The germline V and J ends were trimmed by 3 bases and 6 bases, with 9 bases remaining between them. Germline CDR1 is SGHRS and CDR2 is YFSETQ. This CDR3 is built from 12 residues. CDR3 in DNA: TGCGCCAGCAGCTCGACAGGCCCTGAAGCTTTCTTT. Its protein is CASSSTGPEAFF.

This chain joins TRBV5-1 and TRBJ1-4; 7 nucleotides align to TRBD1. The CDR3 consists of 14 residues. V lost 2 bases, J lost 7 bases, and 5 bases stayed unmatched. The V gene's germline CDR1 is SGHRS and CDR2 YFSETQ. In nucleotides, the CDR3 is TGCGCCAGCAGCTTCCGACAGGGAAGTGAAAAACTGTTTTTT. This gives the protein CASSFRQGSEKLFF.

CDR3 DNA sequence: TGTGCCAGCAGAGGAACTACGACTGACAATGAGCAGTTCTTC. Translated, it gives CASRGTTTDNEQFF. The chain joins TRBV7-8 to TRBJ2-1; D is uncertain. In germline, CDR1 is SGHVS, CDR2 FQNEAQ. V shed 6 bases and J shed 5 bases, with 14 bases lying between them. The CDR3 is 14 residues long.

The rearrangement joins TRBV30 to TRBJ2-1; D is perhaps TRBD2 (5 bases). Germline V gene lookup returns CDR1 GTSNPN and CDR2 SVGIG (reference sequence). The V end lost 0 bases, the J end lost 4 bases, and 10 bases lay between the germline ends. This CDR3 has 14 residues. The CDR3 loop reads CAWSVGGGYNEQFF. The CDR3, as DNA: TGTGCCTGGAGTGTAGGAGGAGGATACAATGAGCAGTTCTTC.

J is TRBJ2-3 and V is TRBV20-1; no definite D call. The CDR3 has 12 amino acids. CDR1 DFQATT and CDR2 SNEGSKA come from the germline V gene (reference sequence). The V gene lost 3 bases and the J gene lost 5 bases, with 9 bases spanning the gap. This CDR3 is CSASPPRDTQYF. In nucleotides, the CDR3 is TGCAGTGCTAGTCCCCCCAGAGATACGCAGTATTTT.

V usage is TRBV3-1 (or the pseudogene TRBV3-2) and J usage is TRBJ2-5; a possible D gene is TRBD2 (5 bases). This CDR3 is 16 amino acids long. V lost 4 bases to trimming and J lost 0 bases, with 15 bases between them. CDR1 LGHDT and CDR2 YNNKEL come from the germline V gene (reference sequence). Written as DNA, the CDR3 is TGTGCCAGCAGCCCGCTGGTAGCGCTGTACCAAGAGACCCAGTACTTC. Translating it yields CASSPLVALYQETQYF.

In its sample, this clone was seen a few times. The chain employs TRBV7-9 and TRBJ2-4, with 9 positions matching TRBD1. CDR3 length: 16 residues. V was pared by 3 bases and J by 4 bases, with 7 bases of the junction left unmatched. Looked up from germline, CDR1 is SEHNR and CDR2 is FQNEAQ (reference sequence). CDR3 sequence: CASSFGSGTGKNIQYF. Here the CDR3 DNA reads TGTGCCAGCAGCTTTGGTTCCGGGACAGGGAAAAACATTCAGTACTTC.

CDR3 amino acids: CASSHRRLAGVEQFF. Here the CDR3 DNA reads TGTGCCAGCAGCCACCGTCGGCTAGCGGGAGTAGAGCAGTTCTTC. The gene calls are TRBV7-8 and TRBJ2-1, with 10 nucleotides matching TRBD2. The J segment lost 10 bases and the V segment lost 5 bases, leaving 11 bases of the junction unmatched. There are 15 residues in the CDR3. Germline V gene sequence: CDR1 SGHVS, CDR2 FQNEAQ.

This clone was found once. This chain joins TRBV19 and TRBJ2-7; 10 bases match TRBD2. This CDR3 region has 14 residues. The trim removed 8 bases at V and 6 bases at J, leaving 10 bases unmatched. The germline V gene has CDR1 LNHDA and CDR2 SQIVND (reference sequence). The DNA of the CDR3 is TGTGCCAGTGCCCGACTAGCGGGTGTCTCCGAGCAGTACTTC. It is translated as CASARLAGVSEQYF. The whole variable domain, remainder taken from reference TRBV19 and TRBJ2-7, is DGGITQSPKYLFRKEGQNVTLSCEQNLNHDAMYWYRQDPGQGLRLIYYSQIVNDFQKGDIAEGYSVSREKKESFPLTVTSAQKNPTAFYLCASARLAGVSEQYFGPGTRLTVT.

This clone was picked up a small number of times. The genes are TRBV9 and TRBJ1-4; D ambiguous. The CDR3 loop spans 15 amino acids. Germline CDR1 SGDLS, CDR2 YYNGEE. V lost 0 bases to trimming and J lost 8 bases, with 14 bases between them. The CDR3 DNA is TGTGCCAGCAGCGTAGGCCACGGACTGAAAGAAAAACTGTTTTTT. This codes for CASSVGHGLKEKLFF. Based on the CDR3 plus reference TRBV9 and TRBJ1-4, the full variable domain is DSGVTQTPKHLITATGQRVTLRCSPRSGDLSVYWYQQSLDQGLQFLIQYYNGEERAKGNILERFSAQQFPDLHSELNLSSLELGDSALYFCASSVGHGLKEKLFFGSGTQLSVL.

The genes are TRBV7-6 and TRBJ2-2; 8 bases map to TRBD1. V was pared by 6 bases and J by 4 bases, with 13 bases of the junction left unmatched. The germline gives CDR1 SGHVS, CDR2 FNYEAQ. This CDR3 region has 17 residues. The CDR3 loop reads CASSRDRTASFTGELFF. For the CDR3, the DNA is TGTGCCAGCAGTCGGGACAGGACAGCCTCTTTCACCGGGGAGCTGTTTTTT.

This clone was seen a handful of times. V and J are TRBV3-1 (or the pseudogene TRBV3-2) and TRBJ1-5; a weak D match, TRBD1 (6 bases). Germline V CDR1 and CDR2: LGHDT, YNNKEL (reference sequence). Trimming shortened V by 0 bases and J by 4 bases, and 13 bases separated the two germline ends. The CDR3 runs 16 residues. DNA for the CDR3: TGTGCCAGCAGCCAAGATGGGCAGGGACAAAATCAGCCCCAGCATTTT. Encoded protein: CASSQDGQGQNQPQHF.

This chain joins TRBV6-6 and TRBJ2-1, with 10 positions matching TRBD2. Trimming at V came to 6 bases and at J to 1 base, leaving 18 bases not matched to a gene. Per germline, CDR1 MNHNY and CDR2 SVGAGI (reference sequence). The CDR3 consists of 20 residues. In DNA, the CDR3 is TGTGCCAGCAGCTGGGGAAGGGTGAGTAGCGGGAGGCCTTCCTACAATGAGCAGTTCTTC. Protein product: CASSWGRVSSGRPSYNEQFF.

This clone is a singleton in its sample. The V and J genes are TRBV11-2 and TRBJ2-1; D is unclear. The CDR3 is made up of 17 amino acids. Germline lookup yields CDR1 SGHAT and CDR2 FQNNGV. Trimming cost V 2 bases and J 0 bases, with 14 bases left between them. CDR3 amino acids: CASSLISDTSSYNEQFF. CDR3 coding DNA: TGTGCCAGCAGCTTAATATCTGACACGAGCTCCTACAATGAGCAGTTCTTC.

V is TRBV28 and J is TRBJ1-5; D not certain. The CDR3 is 11 amino acids. V dropped 7 bases and J dropped 6 bases, with 7 bases sitting between them. Germline loops: CDR1 MDHEN, CDR2 SYDVKM. The CDR3 DNA sequence: TGTGCCAGCAAAGGAGGTCAGCCCCAGCATTTT. Translating gives CASKGGQPQHF. The full variable domain, rest sourced from reference TRBV28 and TRBJ1-5, is DVKVTQSSRYLVKRTGEKVFLECVQDMDHENMFWYRQDPGLGLRLIYFSYDVKMKEKGDIPEGYSVSREKKERFSLILESASTNQTSMYLCASKGGQPQHFGDGTRLSIL.

The gene calls are TRBV9 and TRBJ1-1; 8 bases fit TRBD1. The CDR3 sequence is 14 residues long. V shed 4 bases and J 4 bases; nucleotides not matched to a gene: 6. Germline lookup yields CDR1 SGDLS and CDR2 YYNGEE. CDR3 nucleotides: TGTGCCAGCAGCCTGACAGGGGCGGGCACTGAAGCTTTCTTT. Translated: CASSLTGAGTEAFF. Filled out from reference TRBV9 and TRBJ1-1, the complete variable domain reads DSGVTQTPKHLITATGQRVTLRCSPRSGDLSVYWYQQSLDQGLQFLIQYYNGEERAKGNILERFSAQQFPDLHSELNLSSLELGDSALYFCASSLTGAGTEAFFGQGTRLTVV.

This chain joins TRBV28 and TRBJ1-2; TRBD1 matches at 7 bases. Germline V gene sequence: CDR1 MDHEN, CDR2 SYDVKM. CDR3 length: 15 residues. The V and J ends lost 2 bases and 8 bases, in that order; junction bases with no gene match: 11. The CDR3 here is CASSLRETGLQGYTF. The CDR3 DNA sequence: TGTGCCAGCAGTTTAAGGGAGACAGGGCTCCAGGGCTACACCTTC.

A remark on this clone: The identical CDR3 is also encoded by other nucleotide sequences in the sample. This rearrangement joins TRBV2 to TRBJ2-7, with D unresolved. Germline V gene lookup returns CDR1 SNHLY and CDR2 FYNNEI. Trimming removed 4 bases from V and 0 bases from J, with 4 bases in between. CDR3 size: 12 residues. The CDR3 DNA is TGTGCCAGCAGTGGACTCTCCTACGAGCAGTACTTC. Amino acids: CASSGLSYEQYF.

The chain carries TRBV11-2 and TRBJ2-7; no reliable D call. The CDR3 extends over 15 amino acids. Germline lookup yields CDR1 SGHAT and CDR2 FQNNGV. V dropped 5 bases and J dropped 2 bases, with 16 bases sitting between them. CDR3 region: CASSKLGYPAYEQYF. CDR3 in DNA: TGTGCCAGCAGCAAGCTAGGATATCCCGCCTACGAGCAGTACTTC.

The genes are TRBV7-9 and TRBJ2-1; no firm D call. Germline V gene lookup returns CDR1 SEHNR and CDR2 FQNEAQ (reference sequence). Deletions cut 1 base from V and 7 bases from J, with 8 bases between. This CDR3 comprises 13 residues. CDR3 DNA: TGTGCCAGCAGCTTAGTGGTCAGGAATGAGCAGTTCTTC. Amino acids: CASSLVVRNEQFF.

This clone was seen only once. The V call is TRBV5-6, the J call TRBJ2-7, with D maybe TRBD1 (5 bases). Germline CDR1 reads SGHDT; CDR2 reads YYEEEE. This CDR3 contains 13 residues. The V end was cut by 6 bases, the J end by 0 bases, with 10 bases between. This chain's CDR3 is CASMVDSSYEQYF. In DNA form, the CDR3 reads TGTGCCAGCATGGTCGACAGCTCCTACGAGCAGTACTTC.

The chain recombines TRBV7-2 with TRBJ2-7, with 9 positions matching TRBD2. CDR1 is SGHTA and CDR2 is FQGNSA in the germline V gene. V shed 1 base and J 1 base; nucleotides not matched to a gene: 5. The CDR3 length is 16 residues. DNA of the CDR3: TGTGCCAGCAGCTTAGAAGCCAGCGGGAGGTCCTACGAGCAGTACTTC. Protein: CASSLEASGRSYEQYF.

This sequence joins TRBV6-6 and TRBJ2-1; 7 nucleotides agree with TRBD1. CDR3 length: 15 amino acids. V lost 5 bases and J lost 7; bases outside the gene matches: 11. The germline gives CDR1 MNHNY, CDR2 SVGAGI (reference sequence). The CDR3 reads CASSQTGVLVNEQFF. The CDR3 DNA sequence: TGTGCCAGCAGTCAAACAGGGGTTTTGGTGAATGAGCAGTTCTTC.

The CDR3 nucleotides read TGCGCCAGCAGCTTGTTCATGAAGGGGACTGAAGCTTTCTTT. Protein sequence: CASSLFMKGTEAFF. The chain recombines TRBV5-1 with TRBJ1-1; a weak D match, TRBD1 (5 bases). V lost 1 base to trimming and J lost 5 bases, with 12 bases between them. The CDR3 spans 14 residues. Germline-derived CDR1 and CDR2 are SGHRS and YFSETQ.

The chain combines TRBV28 with TRBJ1-4, with TRBD1 as a possible D gene (6 bases). The V end lost 4 bases, the J end lost 5 bases, and 20 bases lay between the germline ends. CDR1 is MDHEN and CDR2 is SYDVKM in the germline V gene. The CDR3 length is 17 residues. The CDR3 loop is CASSYNFGGAGNEKLFF. The CDR3, as DNA: TGTGCCAGCAGTTACAACTTTGGGGGGGCTGGAAATGAAAAACTGTTTTTT.